This paragraph reports one T cell receptor (beta chain). Its matching antigen is unknown. Researchers prepared the TCRbeta library using unique molecular identifiers, the study reports. TCRdb passed the PCR reads through MiXCR, listing each CDR3 protein once. The sample lists roughly 100,000 distinct CDR3 sequences, over 6% occurring once. This sample is part of a study of T-cell reconstitution after alpha-beta-depleted transplantation in children. Findings of the study overall: Where some patients showed high TCRbeta diversity at day 60, it came from recipient T cells and thymic progenitors that had survived. T-cell numbers and diversity, one year after transplant, stemmed largely from T cells that were newly produced.

Deletions cut 5 bases from V and 8 bases from J, with 12 bases between. CDR3 length: 13 residues. Germline V gene sequence: CDR1 SGHTA, CDR2 FQGNSA. The sequencing used PBMCs, collected before TCRalphabeta/CD19-depleted stem cell transplant. The TCR originated in a boy under 10 years old with acute lymphoblastic leukemia, due to receive a stem cell transplant. The rearrangement joins TRBV7-2 to TRBJ1-4; weak D call: TRBD1 (6 bases). CDR3 bases: TGTGCCAGCAGCCTCGGGACATCCGAAAAACTGTTTTTT. Translating it yields CASSLGTSEKLFF.